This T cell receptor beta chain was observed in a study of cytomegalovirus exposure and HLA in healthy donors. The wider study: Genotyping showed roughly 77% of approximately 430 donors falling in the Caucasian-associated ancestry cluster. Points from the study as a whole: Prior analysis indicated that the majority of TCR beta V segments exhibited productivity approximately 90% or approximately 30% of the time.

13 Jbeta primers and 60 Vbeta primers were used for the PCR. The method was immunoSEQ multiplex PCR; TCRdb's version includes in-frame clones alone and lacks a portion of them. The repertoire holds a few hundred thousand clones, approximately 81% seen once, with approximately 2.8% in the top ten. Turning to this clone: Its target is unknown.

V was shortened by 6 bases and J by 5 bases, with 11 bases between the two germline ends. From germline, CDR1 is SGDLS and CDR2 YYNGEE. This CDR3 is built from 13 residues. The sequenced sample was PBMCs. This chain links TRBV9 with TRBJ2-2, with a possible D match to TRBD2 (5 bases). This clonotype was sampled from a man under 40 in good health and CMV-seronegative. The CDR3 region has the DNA TGTGCCAGCAACCACGGCGGGACCGGGGAGCTGTTTTTT. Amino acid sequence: CASNHGGTGELFF.